The 24 T cell receptor beta chains given below trace back to one sample, sequenced in a study of metastatic and nonmetastatic thyroid tumors. Thyroid surgery had not been preceded by any treatment in any patient. TCRdb reprocessed the PCR reads using MiXCR. This table has 15,000 to 20,000 clones, approximately 30% appearing once. The material sequenced was blood. The receptors shown here come from a female donor with papillary thyroid cancer or a benign thyroid nodule (not recorded which). Some clones in this sample may be carry-over from other donors' samples.

CDR3 coding DNA: TGCAGTGCTGGGGGATGGGGCTACAATGAGCAGTTCTTC. Its protein product is CSAGGWGYNEQFF. V usage is TRBV20-1 and J usage is TRBJ2-1; D tentatively fits TRBD1 or TRBD2 (5 bases each). Per germline, CDR1 DFQATT and CDR2 SNEGSKA (reference sequence). V lost 5 bases and J 3 bases, leaving 11 bases between the germline ends. This CDR3 comprises 13 residues.

This clone is labeled as medium-sized. This chain connects TRBV18 to TRBJ1-3; no clear D. V was trimmed by 3 bases and J by 4 bases, leaving 7 bases between them. This CDR3 has 13 residues. CDR1 KGHSH and CDR2 LQKENI come from the germline V gene. The CDR3 bases are TGTGCCAGCTCACCGGGTGCGGGAAACACCATATATTTT. Translated, it gives CASSPGAGNTIYF.

In this sample, this clone turned up a few times. J is TRBJ1-4 and V is TRBV12-3 or TRBV12-4, with D maybe TRBD1 (5 bases). V was shortened by 9 bases and J by 11 bases, with 22 bases between the two germline ends. The CDR3 loop spans 14 amino acids. CDR3 in amino acids: CARTSDNGAVKLFF. In DNA form, the CDR3 reads TGTGCCAGAACCTCGGACAATGGTGCGGTGAAACTGTTTTTT.

On this clone: Being one base from a much bigger clone, this may be a read error. The V and J genes are TRBV4-1 and TRBJ2-1, with D possibly being TRBD1 (5 bases). In germline, CDR1 is MGHRA, CDR2 YSYEKL. This CDR3 region has 16 residues. Trimming removed 0 bases at V and 3 bases at J, with 12 bases between. CDR3 nucleotide sequence: TGCGCCAGCAGCCAAGATGGGGCATGGGGCTACAATGAGCAGTTCTTC. It translates to CASSQDGAWGYNEQFF.

This clone is medium-sized. This rearrangement joins TRBV7-2 to TRBJ2-7; D is unclear. Germline lookup yields CDR1 SGHTA and CDR2 FQGNSA. V was trimmed by 0 bases and J by 5 bases, leaving 8 bases between them. The CDR3 length is 13 residues. CDR3 nucleotide sequence: TGTGCCAGCAGCTTAGCGGGGTTGAACGAGCAGTACTTC. The encoded protein is CASSLAGLNEQYF.

In its sample, this clone was seen a few times. The gene calls are TRBV6-1 and TRBJ2-7; 11 bases line up with TRBD1. CDR1 MNHNS and CDR2 SASEGT come from the germline V gene. V dropped 1 base and J dropped 6; count of bases not matched to a gene: 8. The CDR3 covers 16 residues. The CDR3 loop reads CASSEEEGTGGGEQYF. As DNA, the CDR3 is TGTGCCAGCAGTGAAGAAGAGGGGACAGGGGGAGGCGAGCAGTACTTC.

This sequence joins TRBV12-3 or TRBV12-4 and TRBJ1-6; TRBD1 is a possible D gene (5 bases). There are 14 residues in the CDR3. V was cut by 5 bases and J by 8 bases, with 13 bases left in between. The CDR3 reads CASSSSGLHSPLHF. The CDR3, as DNA: TGTGCCAGCAGTAGTTCAGGGTTACATTCACCCCTCCACTTT.

This clone is labeled as medium-sized (0.01 to 0.1%). The V gene is TRBV11-3, the J gene TRBJ2-7; 8 bases agree with TRBD2. V lost 1 base and J lost 0; bases outside the gene matches: 2. The germline V gene has CDR1 SGHNT and CDR2 YENEEA. The CDR3 runs to 15 residues. CDR3 sequence: CASSLGRGASYEQYF. As DNA, the CDR3 is TGTGCCAGCAGCTTAGGGCGGGGGGCCTCCTACGAGCAGTACTTC.

The chain has TRBV11-2 and TRBJ2-7; tentatively, D is TRBD1 (5 bases). The CDR3 is made up of 17 amino acids. V was trimmed by 4 bases and J by 3 bases, leaving 22 bases between them. Germline values: CDR1 SGHAT, CDR2 FQNNGV. The CDR3: CASSSYPPGQGYYEQYF. As DNA, the CDR3 is TGTGCCAGCAGCTCCTATCCCCCCGGACAAGGATACTACGAGCAGTACTTC.

With respect to this clone: One end of the junction fails to match germline, which may point to a read error. The J gene is TRBJ2-7, the V gene TRBV7-8, with D possibly being TRBD1 or TRBD2 (5 bases each). Per germline, CDR1 SGHVS and CDR2 FQNEAQ. The CDR3 has 16 amino acids. DNA of the CDR3: TGTGCCAGCAGCTTAGGATACGGGGCGAAGTCCTCCGAGCCGTACTTC. Translation gives CASSLGYGAKSSEPYF.

Many counts were recorded for this clone. The sample has other DNA sequences that encode this CDR3 too. The chain couples TRBV4-2 to TRBJ2-3; 12 bases are shared with TRBD2. The CDR3 has 16 residues. V dropped 5 bases and J dropped 2; count of bases not matched to a gene: 5. Germline V gives CDR1 LGHNA, CDR2 YNFKEQ. This chain's CDR3 is CASSARLAGDTDTQYF. The DNA for the CDR3 is TGTGCCAGCAGCGCCAGACTAGCGGGGGACACAGATACGCAGTATTTT.

This CDR3 reads CSAKAGQGTSYEQYF. DNA for the CDR3: TGCAGTGCAAAGGCGGGACAGGGGACCAGTTACGAGCAGTACTTC. The chain uses TRBV20-1 and TRBJ2-7, with 10 bases aligning to TRBD1. In germline, CDR1 is DFQATT, CDR2 SNEGSKA (reference sequence). The trim removed 6 bases at V and 4 bases at J, leaving 12 bases unmatched. The CDR3 spans 15 residues.

In this sample, this clone turned up a few times. The CDR3 DNA follows: TGTGCCACCAGCAGAGAGTTAGGGGGCCACGAGCAGTACTTC. The encoded protein is CATSRELGGHEQYF. J is TRBJ2-7 and V is TRBV15; 7 bases line up with TRBD1. The germline CDR1 and CDR2 sequences are LNHNV and YYDKDF (reference sequence). This CDR3 spans 14 amino acids. The V segment lost 0 bases and the J segment 5 bases; nucleotides outside the gene matches: 4.

This clone was counted many times. A much larger clone is a single base away; this may be a read error. The J gene is TRBJ1-1, the V gene TRBV20-1; no clear D. The germline V gene has CDR1 DFQATT and CDR2 SNEGSKA (reference sequence). V was shortened by 8 bases and J by 0 bases, with 13 bases between the two germline ends. This CDR3 has 13 residues. The CDR3 DNA follows: TGCAGTCCCGAAGTGGGGATGAACACTGAAGCTTTCTTT. This gives the protein CSPEVGMNTEAFF.

The chain uses TRBV20-1 and TRBJ2-1; D remains unclear. V shed 5 bases and J shed 11 bases, with 19 bases lying between them. CDR3 length: 13 amino acids. Germline CDR1 and CDR2: DFQATT and SNEGSKA (reference sequence). The CDR3 bases are TGCAGTGCTCCCCCACCGGACCGACAAAAGCAGTTCTTC. As protein: CSAPPPDRQKQFF.

This clone was detected a few times. V usage is TRBV6-1 and J usage is TRBJ1-3; D is possibly TRBD1 (5 bases). CDR1 and CDR2 from the germline V gene are MNHNS and SASEGT. V was shortened by 4 bases and J by 0 bases, with 10 bases between the two germline ends. The CDR3 contains 15 residues. This chain's CDR3 is CASSGVQGSGNTIYF. DNA for the CDR3: TGTGCCAGCAGTGGAGTTCAGGGCTCTGGAAACACCATATATTTT.

This clone was counted a single time. V usage is TRBV20-1 and J usage is TRBJ2-5; D not certain. The CDR3 contains 14 residues. Trimming cost V 3 bases and J 2 bases, with 13 bases left between them. Germline CDR1 reads DFQATT; CDR2 reads SNEGSKA (reference sequence). The CDR3 protein is CSARTPDLQETQYF. The CDR3 nucleotides read TGCAGTGCTAGGACCCCGGATTTGCAAGAGACCCAGTACTTC.

The chain couples TRBV18 to TRBJ2-1; 12 bases align to TRBD2. The CDR3 spans 18 residues. The V and J ends lost 4 bases and 8 bases, in that order; junction bases with no gene match: 15. The germline CDR1 and CDR2 sequences are KGHSH and LQKENI. The CDR3 spells CASSQTSGSPGDDDEQFF. CDR3 in DNA: TGTGCCAGCTCACAGACTAGCGGGAGCCCCGGCGATGACGATGAGCAGTTCTTC.

This sequence joins TRBV5-4 and TRBJ1-2, with D tentatively TRBD1 (6 bases). CDR1 SGHNT and CDR2 YYREEE come from the germline V gene (reference sequence). V gave up 7 bases and J gave up 2 bases, with 15 bases separating them. This CDR3 has 14 amino acids. The CDR3 coding sequence is TGTGCCAGCGGAGTTACAGGGTACAACTATGGCTACACCTTC. This codes for CASGVTGYNYGYTF. The whole variable domain, filled in from reference TRBV5-4 and TRBJ1-2, reads ETGVTQSPTHLIKTRGQQVTLRCSSQSGHNTVSWYQQALGQGPQFIFQYYREEENGRGNFPPRFSGLQFPNYSSELNVNALELDDSALYLCASGVTGYNYGYTFGSGTRLTVV.

In this sample, this clone is medium-sized. One end of the junction fails to match germline, which may point to a read error. The V gene is TRBV7-2, the J gene TRBJ1-2; no firm D call. Looked up from germline, CDR1 is SGHTA and CDR2 is FQGNSA. This CDR3 is 11 amino acids long. CDR3 sequence (DNA): TGTGCCAGCAGCTTCAGTCCCAGCTACCCCTTC. Translation gives CASSFSPSYPF.

This clone was observed many times. The chain uses TRBV6-2 or TRBV6-3 and TRBJ1-5; the D gene is possibly TRBD1 (6 bases). Germline lookup yields CDR1 MNHEY and CDR2 SVGEGT. Trimming removed 4 bases from V and 1 base from J, with 17 bases in between. The CDR3 has 17 amino acids. CDR3 residues: CASSSVPTGSSNQPQHF. As DNA, the CDR3 is TGTGCCAGCAGTTCTGTACCTACAGGGTCGAGCAATCAGCCCCAGCATTTT.

The chain recombines TRBV28 with TRBJ1-3, with 8 bases aligning to TRBD1. CDR1 MDHEN and CDR2 SYDVKM come from the germline V gene. The CDR3 runs 14 residues. Trimming cost V 4 bases and J 1 base; bases outside gene matches: 0. The CDR3 bases are TGTGCCAGCAGTTGGACAGGGTCTGGAAACACCATATATTTT. Translating gives CASSWTGSGNTIYF. Full variable domain (missing parts from reference TRBV28 and TRBJ1-3): DVKVTQSSRYLVKRTGEKVFLECVQDMDHENMFWYRQDPGLGLRLIYFSYDVKMKEKGDIPEGYSVSREKKERFSLILESASTNQTSMYLCASSWTGSGNTIYFGEGSWLTVV.

Sample share makes this clone medium-sized. V usage is TRBV4-1 and J usage is TRBJ2-7, with 9 bases fitting TRBD1. Losses at the gene ends were 4 bases for V and 4 bases for J; bases not matched to a gene: 5. Germline V gives CDR1 MGHRA, CDR2 YSYEKL. The CDR3 covers 14 residues. CDR3 coding DNA: TGCGCCAGCAGCCGGGGACAGGGAACATACGAGCAGTACTTC. Protein product: CASSRGQGTYEQYF.

This clone was observed a few times. The V call is TRBV5-1, the J call TRBJ2-7; D gene uncertain. V lost 0 bases and J lost 2, with 9 bases in between. The CDR3 loop spans 14 amino acids. Germline CDR1 is SGHRS and CDR2 is YFSETQ. The CDR3 loop is CASSLALGTYEQYF. Written as DNA, the CDR3 is TGCGCCAGCAGCTTGGCCCTGGGAACCTACGAGCAGTACTTC. The full variable domain, completed using reference TRBV5-1 and TRBJ2-7, is KAGVTQTPRYLIKTRGQQVTLSCSPISGHRSVSWYQQTPGQGLQFLFEYFSETQRNKGNFPGRFSGRQFSNSRSEMNVSTLELGDSALYLCASSLALGTYEQYFGPGTRLTVT.